Below, 31 T cell receptor beta chains from the same sample are listed, as sequenced in a study of siplizumab effects on memory and regulatory T cells. Assay used: immunoSEQ multiplex PCR; TCRdb lists only in-frame clones, some missing. The sample contains 100,000 or so clones, 80% to 95% of which appear only once. The sequenced material came from non-Treg CD4+ T cells sorted from blood. These receptors originate from a human donor in good health.

The chain employs TRBV7-6 and TRBJ1-1; D unclear. CDR1 and CDR2 (germline): SGHVS, FNYEAQ. The CDR3 is 13 amino acids. Trimming removed 9 bases at V and 0 bases at J, with 11 bases between. The chain's CDR3 is CASKLDVNTEAFF. DNA of the CDR3: TGTGCCAGTAAACTCGACGTGAACACTGAAGCTTTCTTT.

V and J are TRBV29-1 and TRBJ2-3; D perhaps matches TRBD1 (6 bases). V lost 8 bases and J lost 3, with 9 bases in between. CDR1 and CDR2 from the germline V gene are SQVTM and ANQGSEA. The CDR3 contains 11 residues. The CDR3 bases are TGCAGCACGGACAGAACAGATACGCAGTATTTT. Its protein product is CSTDRTDTQYF.

This sequence joins TRBV11-2 and TRBJ2-5, with a possible D match to TRBD2 (5 bases). Looked up from germline, CDR1 is SGHAT and CDR2 is FQNNGV. This CDR3 comprises 13 residues. Trimming stripped 1 base from V and 5 bases from J, with 8 bases between. CDR3 nucleotides: TGTGCCAGCAGCTTAGGGGGAGTTGAGACCCAGTACTTC. Protein: CASSLGGVETQYF.

The chain links TRBV5-1 to TRBJ2-7; 10 bases agree with TRBD1. V lost 2 bases and J lost 3; bases outside the gene matches: 8. CDR1 SGHRS and CDR2 YFSETQ come from the germline V gene. The CDR3 covers 16 residues. CDR3 in DNA: TGCGCCAGCAGCTTAGGTGGACAGGGGGTAGGCTACGAGCAGTACTTC. The encoded protein is CASSLGGQGVGYEQYF.

This chain uses TRBV10-3 with TRBJ2-3; possible D gene TRBD2, 5 bases. V was shortened by 10 bases and J by 3 bases, with 17 bases between the two germline ends. From germline, CDR1 is ENHRY and CDR2 SYGVKD. This CDR3 spans 14 amino acids. The CDR3 here is CATRVGRATDTQYF. The CDR3 DNA reads as TGTGCCACCCGGGTTGGGCGGGCGACAGATACGCAGTATTTT.

The chain couples TRBV4-1 to TRBJ2-3; D call uncertain. This CDR3 is 11 amino acids long. V gave up 4 bases and J gave up 4 bases, with 3 bases separating them. Per the germline V gene, CDR1 is MGHRA and CDR2 is YSYEKL. CDR3 in DNA: TGCGCCAGCAGCCGGGCAGATACGCAGTATTTT. Translating gives CASSRADTQYF.

The rearrangement uses TRBV6-4 and TRBJ1-6, with D possibly being TRBD1 (5 bases). The CDR3 totals 14 residues. With 7 bases removed from V and 7 bases from J, the gap between germline ends came to 14 bases. Germline V gene data show CDR1 as MRHNA and CDR2 as SNTAGT. The CDR3 DNA is TGTGCCAGCAAAGAGTTGGCAGGGAATTCACCCCTCCACTTT. Translating it yields CASKELAGNSPLHF.

About this clone itself: A read error may produce the germline difference seen at one junction end. V is TRBV2 and J is TRBJ1-6, with 7 positions matching TRBD1. Germline V gives CDR1 SNHLY, CDR2 FYNNEI. The CDR3 runs 13 residues. In DNA form, the CDR3 reads TGTGTCAGCACTAAAGTAGGGGGCTCACCCCTCCACTTT. This gives the protein CVSTKVGGSPLHF.

The chain combines TRBV5-1 with TRBJ1-1; tentatively, D is TRBD1 (5 bases). The germline V gene encodes CDR1 SGHRS and CDR2 YFSETQ. V lost 3 bases and J 0 bases, leaving 21 bases between the germline ends. This CDR3 has 18 residues. CDR3 coding DNA: TGCGCCAGCAGCTCTCCCGGGACCCTAGGGGAAATGAACACTGAAGCTTTCTTT. Translated: CASSSPGTLGEMNTEAFF. The variable domain in full, with the rest retrieved from reference TRBV5-1 and TRBJ1-1, is KAGVTQTPRYLIKTRGQQVTLSCSPISGHRSVSWYQQTPGQGLQFLFEYFSETQRNKGNFPGRFSGRQFSNSRSEMNVSTLELGDSALYLCASSSPGTLGEMNTEAFFGQGTRLTVV.

V and J are TRBV5-1 and TRBJ1-2; D perhaps matches TRBD1 (5 bases). This CDR3 is built from 13 residues. V lost 3 bases to trimming and J lost 1 base, with 7 bases between them. The germline gives CDR1 SGHRS, CDR2 YFSETQ. The CDR3 sequence is CASSSDNNYGYTF. As DNA, the CDR3 is TGCGCCAGCAGCTCGGACAATAACTATGGCTACACCTTC.

The CDR3 bases are TGTGCCAGCCGAGGGGGAACTAGCACAGATACGCAGTATTTT. As protein: CASRGGTSTDTQYF. This chain joins TRBV5-4 and TRBJ2-3; D might be TRBD1 (6 bases). Trimming removed 7 bases from V and 0 bases from J, with 12 bases in between. The CDR3 runs to 14 residues. Germline V lookup: CDR1 SGHNT, CDR2 YYREEE (reference sequence).

The rearrangement joins TRBV18 to TRBJ1-1; D is uncertain. This CDR3 is built from 14 residues. The germline gives CDR1 KGHSH, CDR2 LQKENI. V dropped 4 bases and J dropped 3 bases, with 12 bases sitting between them. As DNA, the CDR3 is TGTGCCAGCTCACGAACCGGGCCCCACACTGAAGCTTTCTTT. This codes for CASSRTGPHTEAFF. Full variable domain (outside the CDR3, taken from reference TRBV18 and TRBJ1-1): NAGVMQNPRHLVRRRGQEARLRCSPMKGHSHVYWYRQLPEEGLKFMVYLQKENIIDESGMPKERFSAEFPKEGPSILRIQQVVRGDSAAYFCASSRTGPHTEAFFGQGTRLTVV.

The chain carries TRBV7-8 and TRBJ2-6; D unclear. V lost 2 bases and J 0 bases, leaving 17 bases between the germline ends. Germline CDR1 reads SGHVS; CDR2 reads FQNEAQ. This CDR3 contains 19 residues. The CDR3 DNA follows: TGTGCCAGCAGCTTACTGCTCCGTGTTGGGCTCTCTGGGGCCAACGTCCTGACTTTC. It encodes CASSLLLRVGLSGANVLTF.

The chain uses TRBV10-3 and TRBJ2-7; 11 positions agree with TRBD1. The V segment lost 6 bases and the J segment 6 bases; nucleotides outside the gene matches: 4. Germline values: CDR1 ENHRY, CDR2 SYGVKD. This CDR3 comprises 13 residues. The CDR3 nucleotides read TGTGCCATCAGCTGGGACAGGGGGGTCGAGCAGTACTTC. The encoded protein is CAISWDRGVEQYF.

This clone was detected only once. The chain is built from TRBV28 and TRBJ2-3; maybe TRBD2 (6 bases). Trimming took off 2 bases at V and 4 bases at J, with 13 bases between the two ends. CDR3 length: 15 residues. Germline assignment: CDR1 MDHEN and CDR2 SYDVKM. The CDR3 here is CASSLRSGFSDTQYF. CDR3 coding DNA: TGTGCCAGCAGTTTACGCAGCGGGTTTTCAGATACGCAGTATTTT.

CDR3 in DNA: TGTGCCAGCAGCTTAGTGGGCCGGGGGGGCGGCACAGATACGCAGTATTTT. It codes for CASSLVGRGGGTDTQYF. V gene TRBV7-2 combines with J gene TRBJ2-3; 8 bases align to TRBD2. Germline V gene sequence: CDR1 SGHTA, CDR2 FQGNSA. The CDR3 is 17 residues long. J gave up 1 base and V 1 base, and 7 bases lay outside the gene matches.

This chain joins TRBV7-2 and TRBJ2-3; D is perhaps TRBD1 or TRBD2 (5 bases each). Germline CDR1 SGHTA, CDR2 FQGNSA. V lost 5 bases and J 3 bases, leaving 15 bases between the germline ends. This CDR3 is built from 15 residues. CDR3 protein: CASSSSPGRTDTQYF. The CDR3 nucleotides are TGTGCCAGCAGCAGCTCACCGGGACGGACAGATACGCAGTATTTT.

J is TRBJ1-1 and V is TRBV7-9; D is perhaps TRBD1 (5 bases). Germline CDR1 reads SEHNR; CDR2 reads FQNEAQ (reference sequence). This CDR3 has 14 amino acids. V lost 6 bases to trimming and J lost 0 bases, with 11 bases between them. Here the CDR3 reads CASRSDILNTEAFF. CDR3 nucleotides: TGTGCCAGCAGATCGGACATCCTGAACACTGAAGCTTTCTTT. The full variable domain, rest sourced from reference TRBV7-9 and TRBJ1-1, is DTGVSQNPRHKITKRGQNVTFRCDPISEHNRLYWYRQTLGQGPEFLTYFQNEAQLEKSRLLSDRFSAERPKGSFSTLEIQRTEQGDSAMYLCASRSDILNTEAFFGQGTRLTVV.

V and J are TRBV6-6 and TRBJ1-5; TRBD1 matches at 8 bases. The CDR3 contains 14 residues. V lost 6 bases and J lost 6; bases outside the gene matches: 7. Looked up from germline, CDR1 is MNHNY and CDR2 is SVGAGI (reference sequence). The CDR3 reads CASRQTGELQPQHF. The DNA of the CDR3 is TGTGCCAGCAGACAGACAGGGGAGCTTCAGCCCCAGCATTTT.

The chain joins TRBV5-4 to TRBJ1-2; weak D call: TRBD1 (5 bases). V lost 4 bases to trimming and J lost 4 bases, with 17 bases between them. CDR1 SGHNT and CDR2 YYREEE come from the germline V gene (reference sequence). The CDR3 spans 15 residues. CDR3 protein: CASSPSGVKSYGYTF. In DNA, the CDR3 is TGTGCCAGCAGCCCTTCGGGGGTAAAGAGCTATGGCTACACCTTC.

This sequence joins TRBV6-5 and TRBJ1-2; D perhaps matches TRBD1 (5 bases). V shed 2 bases and J shed 0 bases, with 10 bases lying between them. Germline CDR1 is MNHEY and CDR2 is SVGAGI. This CDR3 contains 15 residues. In DNA form, the CDR3 reads TGTGCCAGCAGTTACACAGGCGATTCTAACTATGGCTACACCTTC. Its translation: CASSYTGDSNYGYTF.

The chain combines TRBV10-1 with TRBJ2-2; D gene unclear. Germline V gives CDR1 WNHNN, CDR2 SYGVQD (reference sequence). CDR3 size: 13 residues. Trimming stripped 7 bases from V and 7 bases from J, with 13 bases between. The chain's CDR3 is CASKATSGGELFF. In DNA, the CDR3 is TGCGCCAGCAAAGCCACCTCAGGCGGGGAGCTGTTTTTT.

The J gene is TRBJ1-4, the V gene TRBV5-4; TRBD1 might be the D (6 bases). Germline loops: CDR1 SGHNT, CDR2 YYREEE (reference sequence). The CDR3 extends over 14 amino acids. The V end was cut by 4 bases, the J end by 7 bases, with 14 bases between. CDR3 in amino acids: CASSDQGTGEKLFF. CDR3 coding DNA: TGTGCCAGCAGCGATCAGGGGACCGGTGAAAAACTGTTTTTT.

This clone came up once. V usage is TRBV18 and J usage is TRBJ1-2; tentative D call: TRBD1 (6 bases). V lost 4 bases, J lost 4 bases, and 19 bases lay in between. The V gene's germline CDR1 is KGHSH and CDR2 LQKENI. This CDR3 comprises 16 residues. The CDR3 nucleotides read TGTGCCAGCTCACAACAAACAGGGACCCTTAGCTATGGCTACACCTTC. Its protein is CASSQQTGTLSYGYTF.

The gene calls are TRBV20-1 and TRBJ2-3; D is uncertain. Trimming took 6 bases from V and 1 from J, leaving 5 bases between them. The CDR3 is 11 amino acids. CDR1 and CDR2 (germline): DFQATT, SNEGSKA (reference sequence). The CDR3 region is CSAAGTDTQYF. The DNA of the CDR3 is TGCAGTGCGGCTGGCACAGATACGCAGTATTTT.

This clone has only one observation. The chain employs TRBV19 and TRBJ1-5, with D perhaps matching TRBD1 (5 bases). Germline lookup yields CDR1 LNHDA and CDR2 SQIVND (reference sequence). V dropped 5 bases and J dropped 0 bases, with 14 bases sitting between them. The CDR3 is 16 residues long. Written as DNA, the CDR3 is TGTGCCAGTAGTGGGTCAGGGCCTTATAGCAATCAGCCCCAGCATTTT. Translating gives CASSGSGPYSNQPQHF.

The gene calls are TRBV6-5 and TRBJ1-2; D remains ambiguous. The CDR3 has 14 residues. CDR1 and CDR2 (germline): MNHEY, SVGAGI. V was shortened by 5 bases and J by 4 bases, with 14 bases between the two germline ends. The CDR3 here is CASSPAQPTYGYTF. In DNA, the CDR3 is TGTGCCAGCAGTCCCGCGCAACCGACCTATGGCTACACCTTC.

The chain employs TRBV7-2 and TRBJ1-4; no clear D gene. CDR1 is SGHTA, CDR2 FQGNSA, per germline. The CDR3 totals 14 residues. V was shortened by 3 bases and J by 4 bases, with 9 bases between the two germline ends. In nucleotides, the CDR3 is TGTGCCAGCAGCTTTTTAGGGATTAATGAAAAACTGTTTTTT. Translating it yields CASSFLGINEKLFF.

The gene calls are TRBV9 and TRBJ1-5; 7 nucleotides line up with TRBD1. Germline V gene sequence: CDR1 SGDLS, CDR2 YYNGEE. The J segment lost 8 bases and the V segment lost 0 bases, leaving 8 bases of the junction unmatched. The CDR3 is 15 amino acids. DNA for the CDR3: TGTGCCAGCAGCGTAGGGCAGGGGGGTTTGGAGCCCCAGCATTTT. Residues: CASSVGQGGLEPQHF.

This clone was observed a single time. The chain has TRBV28 and TRBJ1-2, with 9 bases identical to TRBD1. CDR1 and CDR2 from the germline V gene are MDHEN and SYDVKM. V dropped 5 bases and J dropped 8; count of bases not matched to a gene: 18. This CDR3 is 17 amino acids long. The DNA of the CDR3 is TGTGCCAGCAGTGTACCGGGACAGGGACCTTCGTTAGTCGGCTACACCTTC. Translated: CASSVPGQGPSLVGYTF.

This chain uses TRBV2 with TRBJ2-3, with TRBD1 as a possible D gene (5 bases). Deletions cut 4 bases from V and 4 bases from J, with 9 bases between. The germline gives CDR1 SNHLY, CDR2 FYNNEI. This CDR3 has 13 residues. CDR3 region: CASSVLGPDTQYF. Here the CDR3 DNA reads TGTGCCAGCAGTGTGTTGGGGCCAGATACGCAGTATTTT.